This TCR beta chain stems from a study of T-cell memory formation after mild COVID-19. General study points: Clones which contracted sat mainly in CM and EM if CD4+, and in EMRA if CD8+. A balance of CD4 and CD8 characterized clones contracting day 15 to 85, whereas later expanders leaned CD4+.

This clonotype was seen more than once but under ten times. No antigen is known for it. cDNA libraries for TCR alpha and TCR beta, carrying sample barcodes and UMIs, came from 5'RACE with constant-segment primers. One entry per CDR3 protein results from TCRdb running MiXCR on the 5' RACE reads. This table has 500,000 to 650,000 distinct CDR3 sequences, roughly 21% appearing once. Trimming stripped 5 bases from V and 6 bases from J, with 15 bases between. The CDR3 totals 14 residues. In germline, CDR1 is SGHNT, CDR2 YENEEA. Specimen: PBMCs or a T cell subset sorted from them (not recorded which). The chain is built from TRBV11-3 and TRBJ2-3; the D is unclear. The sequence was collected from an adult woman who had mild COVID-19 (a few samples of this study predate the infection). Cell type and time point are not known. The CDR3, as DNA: TGTGCCAGCAGCGACCCGTTGGGCTCCGATACGCAGTATTTT. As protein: CASSDPLGSDTQYF.